This TCR beta chain derives from a study of neurological immune-mediated disorders (dated by TCRdb to between 2018 and 2021). With respect to the entire study: The study compared peripheral blood TCR-beta repertoires of HTLV-I-associated myelopathy (HAM/TSP) patients, multiple sclerosis patients and healthy controls using UMI-based sequencing. Longitudinal samples, technical triplicates and paired sorted CD4+ and CD8+ T-cell subsets, alongside PBMC samples, were included among the approximately 110 TCR-beta libraries. Each longitudinal HAM/TSP and healthy donor was sampled at 3 time-points spaced at roughly 3-40 month intervals. The cohort comprised roughly 69 subjects: roughly 15 HAM/TSP patients, some 34 multiple sclerosis patients and 20 healthy controls. Study-wide conclusions, independent of this receptor: TCR clonal expansion was highest in HAM/TSP patients and lowest in MS patients, with MS patients falling below even healthy controls. Expanded clones from different subjects shared no identical CDR3 amino acid sequences, which suggests that TCR-beta repertoires were private in all groups.

Sample time point, as interpreted from the label and publication: longitudinal time-point 1 (baseline). For the unsorted PBMC libraries, 2 million PBMCs were stored in RNAlater at -80 degrees C until RNA extraction and were used to generate the libraries. Peripheral blood was subjected to Ficoll-Hypaque density gradient centrifugation to isolate PBMCs, which were then cryopreserved in liquid nitrogen. Relative to germline, V is 1 base shorter and J is 3 bases shorter, with 9 bases between their ends. Reading from cysteine to phenylalanine, the CDR3 counts 14 amino acids. Kept here is only the CDR3 DNA, which spans 42 bases and is read in frame from base 1. This clonotype was observed many times. No antigen is known for it. The sample holds no much larger clone one base away, and base qualities are not on file. To synthesize cDNA, template-switch 5'RACE was performed with a primer carrying a 10-nucleotide random unique molecular identifier so that each TCR transcript was tagged. Over 200 million TCR-beta sequences, covering 15-18 subjects, were produced in each sequencing run. The RNeasy kit was used for extraction of total RNA. Using the KAPA Real-time Library Amplification kit, TCR-beta VDJ regions were amplified with primers for the TCR constant region and the 5'RACE anchor. Sample indexes and Illumina adaptors were added in a first PCR, after which library yield was increased in a second PCR. After Ampure bead purification, the TCR product of roughly 650 bp was size-selected on a 2% E-gel SizeSelection system. Before pooling, library quality was checked on a Bioanalyzer, concentration was measured with Qubit, and libraries were quantified with the Kapa Library Quantification kit. An Illumina HiSeq 2500 was used to sequence the libraries paired-end at 2 x 150 bp. To increase sequence diversity, about 24-32% phiX was spiked into each library pool. In the original analysis: Quality-filtered reads were processed with the UMI-based MiGEC pipeline, and over 80% of raw TCR sequences were removed by the MiGEC pipeline during error correction. IMGT germline references were used for alignment of VDJ genes, and clonotypes were defined by a unique CDR3 amino acid sequence together with V-J genes. Clonal expansion, Shannon diversity and CDR3 relatedness were evaluated with VDJtools (CalcPairwiseDistances, ClusterSamples), while phylogenetic trees were built in CLCbio workbench. Clones with at least 8 unique UMIs were defined as expanded, with this threshold being based on coefficient-of-variation modelling across technical triplicates. The public reads were reprocessed in TCRdb via fastp at Q25 and MiXCR, keeping in-frame beta chains. Each record represents a unique CDR3 protein, reported with the most common genes and DNA among its rows. The V and J calls shown here were made by TCRdb, not taken from the authors' results. This sample has some 54,000 distinct CDR3 sequences in its table, and about 11% of those were observed once. Around 7% of the sample comes from the top ten.

The TCR was taken from a male donor with HTLV-1-associated myelopathy (HAM/TSP). Sequencing was done on a sample of PBMCs. This sequence uses TRBV12-3 or TRBV12-4 and TRBJ1-2; the D gene is not confidently resolved. The CDR3 corresponds to CASSLGRFHYGYTF. In nucleotide form, the sequence is TGTGCCAGCAGTTTAGGCAGGTTCCACTATGGCTACACCTTC.